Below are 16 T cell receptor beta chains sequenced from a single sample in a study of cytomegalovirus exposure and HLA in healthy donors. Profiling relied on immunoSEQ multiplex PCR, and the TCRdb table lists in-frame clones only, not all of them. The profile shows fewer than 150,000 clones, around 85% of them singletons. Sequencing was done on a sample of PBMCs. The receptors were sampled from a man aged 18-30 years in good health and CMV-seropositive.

This chain's CDR3 is CASSPLTGVKGAFF. The CDR3 DNA is TGTGCCAGCTCACCCCTGACAGGGGTGAAGGGAGCTTTCTTT. This chain links TRBV18 with TRBJ1-1, with TRBD1 matching 8 bases. Germline loops: CDR1 KGHSH, CDR2 LQKENI. J lost 10 bases, V lost 3 bases, and 10 bases had no gene match. This CDR3 region has 14 residues.

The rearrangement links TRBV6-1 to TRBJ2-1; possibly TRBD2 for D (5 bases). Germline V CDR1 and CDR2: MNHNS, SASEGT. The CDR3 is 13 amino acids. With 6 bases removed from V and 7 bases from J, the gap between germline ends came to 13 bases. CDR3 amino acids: CASSRGLFNEQFF. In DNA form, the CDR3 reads TGTGCCAGCAGCCGCGGACTCTTTAATGAGCAGTTCTTC.

The CDR3 nucleotides are TGCGCCAGCAGCCGCGGTCTCCGACAGAACTACAATGAGCAGTTCTTC. It encodes CASSRGLRQNYNEQFF. This chain links TRBV4-1 with TRBJ2-1, with TRBD1 as a possible D gene (5 bases). CDR3 length: 16 residues. Trimming cost V 4 bases and J 3 bases, with 16 bases left between them. CDR1 and CDR2 (germline): MGHRA, YSYEKL.

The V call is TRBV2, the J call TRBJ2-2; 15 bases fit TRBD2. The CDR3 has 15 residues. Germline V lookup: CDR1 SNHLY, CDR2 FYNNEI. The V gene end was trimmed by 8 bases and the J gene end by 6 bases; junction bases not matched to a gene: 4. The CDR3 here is CASGLAGGLAGELFF. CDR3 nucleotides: TGTGCCAGCGGACTAGCGGGGGGGCTGGCCGGGGAGCTGTTTTTT.

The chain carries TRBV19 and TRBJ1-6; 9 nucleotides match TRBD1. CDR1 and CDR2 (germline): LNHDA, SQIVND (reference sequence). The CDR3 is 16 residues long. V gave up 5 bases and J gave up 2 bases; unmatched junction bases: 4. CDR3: CASSLRTGAYNSPLHF. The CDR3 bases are TGTGCCAGTAGTCTAAGGACAGGGGCCTATAATTCACCCCTCCACTTT.

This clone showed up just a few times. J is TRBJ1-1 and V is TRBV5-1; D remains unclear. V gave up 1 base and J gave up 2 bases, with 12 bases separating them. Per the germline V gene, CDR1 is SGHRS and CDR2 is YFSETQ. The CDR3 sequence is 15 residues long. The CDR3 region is CASSLISTSNTEAFF. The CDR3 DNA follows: TGCGCCAGCAGCTTGATAAGTACATCAAACACTGAAGCTTTCTTT.

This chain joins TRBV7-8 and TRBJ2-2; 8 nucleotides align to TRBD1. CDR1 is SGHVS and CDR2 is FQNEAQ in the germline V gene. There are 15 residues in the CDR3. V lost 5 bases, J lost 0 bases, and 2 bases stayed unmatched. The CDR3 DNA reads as TGTGCCAGCAGCATACAGGGGGCGAACACCGGGGAGCTGTTTTTT. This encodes CASSIQGANTGELFF.

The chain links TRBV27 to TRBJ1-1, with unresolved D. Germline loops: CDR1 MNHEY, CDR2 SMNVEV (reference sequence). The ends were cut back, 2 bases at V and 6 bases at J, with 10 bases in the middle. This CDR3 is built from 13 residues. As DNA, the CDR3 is TGTGCCAGCAGTTTAGCGGGGTTCGCTGAAGCTTTCTTT. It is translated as CASSLAGFAEAFF.

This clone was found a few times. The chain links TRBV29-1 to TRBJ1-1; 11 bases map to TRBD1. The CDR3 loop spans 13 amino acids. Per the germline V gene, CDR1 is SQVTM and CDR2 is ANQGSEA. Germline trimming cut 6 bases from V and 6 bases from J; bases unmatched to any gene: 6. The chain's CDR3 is CSVGTGGTAEAFF. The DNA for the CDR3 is TGCAGCGTCGGGACAGGGGGGACGGCTGAAGCTTTCTTT.

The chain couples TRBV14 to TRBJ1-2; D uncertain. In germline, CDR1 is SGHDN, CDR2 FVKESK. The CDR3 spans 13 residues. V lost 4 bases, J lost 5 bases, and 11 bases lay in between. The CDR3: CASSLLREYGYTF. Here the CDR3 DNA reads TGTGCCAGCAGCCTACTAAGGGAGTATGGCTACACCTTC.

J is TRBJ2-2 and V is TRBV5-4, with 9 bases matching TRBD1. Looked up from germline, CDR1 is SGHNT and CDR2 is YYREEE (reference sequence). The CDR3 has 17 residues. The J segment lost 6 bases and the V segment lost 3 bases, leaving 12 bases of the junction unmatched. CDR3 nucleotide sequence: TGTGCCAGCAGCTACACCCCGGGACAGGGAAGGGCCGGGGAGCTGTTTTTT. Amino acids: CASSYTPGQGRAGELFF.

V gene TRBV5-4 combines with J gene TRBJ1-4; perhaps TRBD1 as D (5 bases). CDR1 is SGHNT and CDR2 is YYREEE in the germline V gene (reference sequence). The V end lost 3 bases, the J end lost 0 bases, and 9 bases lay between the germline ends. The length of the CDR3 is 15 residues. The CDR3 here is CASSSGGATNEKLFF. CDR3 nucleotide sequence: TGTGCCAGCAGCTCTGGAGGGGCAACTAATGAAAAACTGTTTTTT.

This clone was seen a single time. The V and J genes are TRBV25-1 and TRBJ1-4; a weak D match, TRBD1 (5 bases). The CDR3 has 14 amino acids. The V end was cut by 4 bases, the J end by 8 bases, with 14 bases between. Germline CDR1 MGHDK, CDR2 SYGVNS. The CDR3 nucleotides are TGTGCCAGCAGTGGGATACAAAGGGGAGAAAAACTGTTTTTT. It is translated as CASSGIQRGEKLFF. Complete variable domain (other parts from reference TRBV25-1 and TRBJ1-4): EADIYQTPRYLVIGTGKKITLECSQTMGHDKMYWYQQDPGMELHLIHYSYGVNSTEKGDLSSESTVSRIRTEHFPLTLESARPSHTSQYLCASSGIQRGEKLFFGSGTQLSVL.

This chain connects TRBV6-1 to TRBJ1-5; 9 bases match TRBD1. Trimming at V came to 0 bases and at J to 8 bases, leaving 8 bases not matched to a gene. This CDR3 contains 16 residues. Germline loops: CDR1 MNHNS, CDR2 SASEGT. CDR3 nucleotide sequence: TGTGCCAGCAGTGAAGCCGTGGGACAGGGAGGGGAGCCCCAGCATTTT. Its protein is CASSEAVGQGGEPQHF.

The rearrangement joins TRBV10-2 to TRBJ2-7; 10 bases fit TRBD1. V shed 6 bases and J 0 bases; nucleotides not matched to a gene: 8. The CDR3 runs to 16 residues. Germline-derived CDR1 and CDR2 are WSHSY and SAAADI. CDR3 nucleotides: TGCGCCAGCAGAGAATTCGGACAGGGGGACTCCTACGAGCAGTACTTC. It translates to CASREFGQGDSYEQYF.

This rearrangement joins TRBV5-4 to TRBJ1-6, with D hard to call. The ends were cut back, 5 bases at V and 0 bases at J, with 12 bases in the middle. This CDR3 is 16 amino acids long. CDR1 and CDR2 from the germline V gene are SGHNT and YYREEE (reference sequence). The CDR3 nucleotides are TGTGCCAGCAGTTCGGAGACGAGCTCCTATAATTCACCCCTCCACTTT. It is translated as CASSSETSSYNSPLHF.